This TCR beta chain was sequenced in a study of cytomegalovirus exposure and HLA in healthy donors. Whole-study context: Genetic ancestry analysis placed about 84% of the roughly 400 donors that were genotyped in the Caucasian-associated cluster. Findings of the study overall: Usually a TCR sequence was rare, but some public TCRs were found in many donors. A later analysis linked a missense DCLRE1C variant to TCR beta V- and J-gene trimming.

Concerning this clone itself: Its antigen is not known.

The PCR made use of 60 Vbeta and 13 Jbeta primers. TCRdb's table, derived via immunoSEQ multiplex PCR, lists solely in-frame clones and lacks some. The data contain under 200,000 clones, around 80% of them singletons. Healthy people donating bone marrow made up the donors. Germline V gene sequence: CDR1 SGHRS, CDR2 YFSETQ. CDR3 length: 17 amino acids. With V trimmed by 0 bases and J by 4 bases, 12 bases remained unmatched. The sequencing sample was made of PBMCs. The TCR originated in a woman aged 40-49 years in good health and CMV-seronegative. V usage is TRBV5-1 and J usage is TRBJ2-7; TRBD2 aligns across 8 bases. The CDR3 nucleotides read TGCGCCAGCAGCTTGGTGGCGGGTAGCGGGGAGTTTTACGAGCAGTACTTC. Translating it yields CASSLVAGSGEFYEQYF. Looking up the rest from reference TRBV5-1 and TRBJ2-7 gives the full variable domain: KAGVTQTPRYLIKTRGQQVTLSCSPISGHRSVSWYQQTPGQGLQFLFEYFSETQRNKGNFPGRFSGRQFSNSRSEMNVSTLELGDSALYLCASSLVAGSGEFYEQYFGPGTRLTVT.